The 18 T cell receptor beta chains reported below all come from one sample, sequenced in a study of graft-versus-host responses after intestinal transplantation. Tissue processing of the graft released intraepithelial and lamina propria lymphocytes from it. Libraries were prepared by immunoSEQ multiplex PCR; TCRdb keeps only in-frame clonotypes and omits some of them. The sample gives fewer than 20,000 clones, approximately 80% of which show up once; about 4% is in the top ten. Sequenced here: ileum tissue, sampled about 19 months after intestinal transplantation. The receptor set was obtained from a human patient who received an intestinal transplant, so some T cells may come from the graft donor.

Here the CDR3 reads CASSIDFGGEAFF. As DNA, the CDR3 is TGTGCCAGTAGTATAGACTTTGGGGGAGAAGCTTTCTTT. V and J are TRBV19 and TRBJ1-1; D might be TRBD1 (5 bases). CDR1 and CDR2 from the germline V gene are LNHDA and SQIVND (reference sequence). The V gene lost 0 bases and the J gene lost 8 bases, with 10 bases spanning the gap. This CDR3 comprises 13 residues.

This chain links TRBV10-3 with TRBJ2-7; D is perhaps TRBD1 or TRBD2 (7 bases each). Germline CDR1 reads ENHRY; CDR2 reads SYGVKD. CDR3 size: 14 residues. The V and J ends lost 8 bases and 0 bases respectively, with 14 bases between them. CDR3 region: CAIQGGDSSYEQYF. DNA for the CDR3: TGTGCCATCCAAGGGGGGGACAGCTCCTACGAGCAGTACTTC.

The rearrangement uses TRBV6-1 and TRBJ2-7; D gene ambiguous. The CDR3 length is 11 residues. Trimming removed 4 bases at V and 13 bases at J, with 14 bases between. The germline CDR1 and CDR2 sequences are MNHNS and SASEGT. The DNA for the CDR3 is TGTGCCAGCAGTGGAGGCGGAGAGACCTACTTC. This codes for CASSGGGETYF.

A few counts support this clone. The V and J genes are TRBV4-1 and TRBJ1-3; 11 nucleotides match TRBD1. This CDR3 contains 16 residues. The trim removed 4 bases at V and 3 bases at J, leaving 5 bases unmatched. Germline V gene lookup returns CDR1 MGHRA and CDR2 YSYEKL. The DNA for the CDR3 is TGCGCCAGCAGCCGCAGGACAGGGGGCAATGGAAACACCATATATTTT. The encoded protein is CASSRRTGGNGNTIYF.

The J gene is TRBJ2-1, the V gene TRBV10-2, with 10 bases lining up with TRBD2. Looked up from germline, CDR1 is WSHSY and CDR2 is SAAADI. Losses at the gene ends were 8 bases for V and 0 bases for J; bases not matched to a gene: 10. The CDR3 covers 17 residues. The CDR3 here is CASRGSGGPSSYNEQFF. Written as DNA, the CDR3 is TGCGCCAGCCGTGGTAGCGGGGGGCCGAGCTCCTACAATGAGCAGTTCTTC.

The chain joins TRBV5-4 to TRBJ2-7; D gene uncertain. Per the germline V gene, CDR1 is SGHNT and CDR2 is YYREEE (reference sequence). The V end lost 3 bases, the J end lost 7 bases, and 14 bases lay between the germline ends. This CDR3 comprises 13 residues. The CDR3 DNA reads TGTGCCAGCAGCTCGCCCCCCGGTTTAGAGCAGTACTTC. It specifies CASSSPPGLEQYF.

The chain joins TRBV9 to TRBJ2-2, with 7 bases matching TRBD1. Germline CDR1 is SGDLS and CDR2 is YYNGEE. V gave up 0 bases and J gave up 4 bases; unmatched junction bases: 9. This CDR3 is built from 17 residues. CDR3 sequence reads: CASSVGEMGQRTGELFF. The CDR3 region has the DNA TGTGCCAGCAGCGTAGGGGAGATGGGACAGCGCACCGGGGAGCTGTTTTTT.

This clone was counted a few times. This sequence joins TRBV6-1 and TRBJ1-5, with 8 bases fitting TRBD1. The CDR3 covers 15 residues. Germline V CDR1 and CDR2: MNHNS, SASEGT. The V segment lost 1 base and the J segment 6 bases; nucleotides outside the gene matches: 5. The CDR3 reads CASSEVRDRRQPQHF. DNA of the CDR3: TGTGCCAGCAGTGAAGTCCGGGACAGGCGTCAGCCCCAGCATTTT.

The chain employs TRBV27 and TRBJ2-3; D perhaps matches TRBD2 (6 bases). The germline V gene has CDR1 MNHEY and CDR2 SMNVEV (reference sequence). The CDR3 has 14 amino acids. The V gene lost 5 bases and the J gene lost 0 bases, with 9 bases spanning the gap. CDR3 nucleotide sequence: TGTGCCAGCAGTCCCGGACTAAGCACAGATACGCAGTATTTT. Translation: CASSPGLSTDTQYF.

J is TRBJ2-5 and V is TRBV5-1; D is unresolved. The CDR3 spans 14 residues. The V gene lost 4 bases and the J gene lost 0 bases, with 10 bases spanning the gap. CDR1 and CDR2 (germline): SGHRS, YFSETQ. The CDR3 sequence is CASSTDGYQETQYF. CDR3 sequence (DNA): TGCGCCAGCAGCACGGACGGTTACCAAGAGACCCAGTACTTC.

The V call is TRBV7-6, the J call TRBJ2-5; a possible D gene is TRBD2 (6 bases). This CDR3 has 14 residues. Germline CDR1 reads SGHVS; CDR2 reads FNYEAQ. V shed 1 base and J shed 3 bases, with 9 bases lying between them. CDR3 in DNA: TGTGCCAGCAGCTTAGAGGCTAGCGAAGAGACCCAGTACTTC. Translated: CASSLEASEETQYF.

This chain uses TRBV7-2 with TRBJ2-2, with D perhaps matching TRBD2 (5 bases). CDR1 is SGHTA and CDR2 is FQGNSA in the germline V gene. The CDR3 has 19 amino acids. Trimming removed 5 bases at V and 1 base at J, with 23 bases between. In DNA form, the CDR3 reads TGTGCCAGCAGCGTAAATTCGCCGACTCGGAGGTGGAACACCGGGGAGCTGTTTTTT. Its translation: CASSVNSPTRRWNTGELFF. The entire variable domain, with the rest obtained from reference TRBV7-2 and TRBJ2-2, is as follows: GAGVSQSPSNKVTEKGKDVELRCDPISGHTALYWYRQSLGQGLEFLIYFQGNSAPDKSGLPSDRFSAERTGGSVSTLTIQRTQQEDSAVYLCASSVNSPTRRWNTGELFFGEGSRLTVL.

The table lists this clone with a few counts. V is TRBV2 and J is TRBJ1-2; 9 bases line up with TRBD1. Germline values: CDR1 SNHLY, CDR2 FYNNEI. Trimming removed 4 bases from V and 7 bases from J; junction bases left unmatched: 10. This CDR3 is 15 amino acids long. In nucleotides, the CDR3 is TGTGCCAGCAGTGGACAGGGGGGCCGAGATAGTGGCTACACCTTC. It specifies CASSGQGGRDSGYTF.

The rearrangement joins TRBV27 to TRBJ2-7; D not certain. CDR1 is MNHEY, CDR2 SMNVEV, per germline (reference sequence). V gave up 5 bases and J gave up 6 bases, with 11 bases separating them. The length of the CDR3 is 12 residues. The CDR3 DNA reads as TGTGCCAGCAGTACCCCACCCGGCGAGCAGTACTTC. Translation gives CASSTPPGEQYF.

The chain links TRBV6-5 to TRBJ1-1, with unresolved D. This CDR3 is built from 12 residues. CDR1 MNHEY and CDR2 SVGAGI come from the germline V gene. V lost 6 bases and J lost 3, with 8 bases in between. The CDR3 protein is CASRVGDTEAFF. For the CDR3, the DNA is TGTGCCAGCAGGGTGGGTGACACTGAAGCTTTCTTT.

The V call is TRBV27, the J call TRBJ2-2; tentative D call: TRBD2 (5 bases). This CDR3 is built from 14 residues. The V end lost 7 bases, the J end lost 4 bases, and 13 bases lay between the germline ends. Germline assignment: CDR1 MNHEY and CDR2 SMNVEV (reference sequence). The CDR3 coding sequence is TGTGCCAGCATCAACCTAGGGAGCACCGGGGAGCTGTTTTTT. Translation: CASINLGSTGELFF.

The chain employs TRBV7-9 and TRBJ2-7; D might be TRBD1 or TRBD2, each matching 5 bases. The germline CDR1 and CDR2 sequences are SEHNR and FQNEAQ (reference sequence). V was clipped by 8 bases and J by 2 bases, with 13 bases between them. The CDR3 length is 13 residues. The DNA for the CDR3 is TGTGCCAGCTTGACGGGACCTCCCTACGAGCAGTACTTC. Amino acids: CASLTGPPYEQYF.

The V call is TRBV14, the J call TRBJ2-1; D is undetermined. The CDR3 is 15 amino acids. Trimming left V 4 bases short and J 3 bases short, with 13 bases between. Germline V gene sequence: CDR1 SGHDN, CDR2 FVKESK. CDR3 in DNA: TGTGCCAGCAGCCTTCTAGGTCCCCTCTACAATGAGCAGTTCTTC. As protein: CASSLLGPLYNEQFF.